This T cell receptor (beta chain) was identified in a study of blood T cell repertoires in COVID-19 (TCRdb year 2020). Regarding the research as a whole: Samples covering the acute and convalescent phases of COVID-19 were provided by collaborators in the United States, Italy and Spain. The prospective study material was composed of cDNA or gDNA derived from T cells, B-cell-depleted T cells, or PBMCs. Deeply sampled blood TCRbeta repertoires from subjects exposed to, actively infected with, or recovered from COVID-19 were included in the dataset. The repertoires were released in a freely available public database meant as a resource for research on the immune response to SARS-CoV-2. The samples were drawn from two sources: the first 160 participants of the ongoing ImmuneRACE study, and 1,000 to 1,500 subjects contributed by 6 global collaborators. The sample metadata nearly always contained a de-identified subject ID, COVID-19 status, age in years and sex. Where available, HLA class I and class II types were obtained from metadata supplied by the sample provider rather than from assay-based typing.

Broader findings and caveats from the paper: The amount of clinical and demographic metadata varied by source and participant and was provided uncurated.

The CDR3 contains 14 residues, cysteine and phenylalanine counted. The read is trimmed to its CDR3 DNA, 42 bases read in frame from base 1. Based on the germline V gene, the CDR1 and CDR2 sequences are MNHEY and SVGAGI. V lost 5 bases and J lost 6 bases, and the count of bases not matched to a germline gene is 8. On this clone itself: This receptor's antigen is unknown. Base-call qualities are not available, and no considerably larger clone is one nucleotide away.

Collaborating institutions collected whole blood in K2EDTA tubes following their own protocols. For TCRbeta analysis, collaborators shipped samples as frozen whole blood, isolated PBMCs, or DNA extracted from either of those sample types. TCRbeta CDR3 regions were amplified from genomic DNA by means of the immunoSEQ Assay, a bias-controlled multiplex PCR. As for the authors' bioinformatics: The number of nucleated cells in each sample was estimated from the amplification of reference gene primers within the assay. To quantify the absolute abundance of each unique TCRbeta CDR3 rearrangement, sequence reads were collapsed and filtered. Productive Simpson clonality was computed per sample as the square root of Simpson's diversity index over productive rearrangements. TCRdb retrieved this table from immuneACCESS and kept in-frame rearrangements only. Not all clones are present; in checked studies, unresolved V genes account for under half, and no reason is known for the remainder. For V, J and clone size, that table is used; D and trimming come from the DNA. This sample gives around 160,000 clones in total; approximately 80% of them show up just once. The ten largest account for 35% to 40% of the sample.

This TCR came from a human donor in a cohort sampled during active COVID-19. Sequenced: peripheral blood. The chain is encoded by TRBV6-5 joined to TRBJ2-7, with 9 middle bases fitting TRBD1. The DNA reads TGTGCCAGCAGTACCCGGACAGGGGTAGCCGAGCAGTACTTC. Its translation reads: CASSTRTGVAEQYF.